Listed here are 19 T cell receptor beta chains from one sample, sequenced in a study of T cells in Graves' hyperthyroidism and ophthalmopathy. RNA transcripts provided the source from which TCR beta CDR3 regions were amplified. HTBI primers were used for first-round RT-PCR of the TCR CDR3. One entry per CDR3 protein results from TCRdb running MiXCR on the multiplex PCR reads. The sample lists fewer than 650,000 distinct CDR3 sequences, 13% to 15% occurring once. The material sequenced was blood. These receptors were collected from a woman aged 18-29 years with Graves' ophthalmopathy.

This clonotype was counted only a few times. This chain's CDR3 is CATSGDSPNQPQHF. The CDR3, as DNA: TGTGCCACCAGTGGAGACAGCCCTAATCAGCCCCAGCATTTT. The V gene is TRBV24-1, the J gene TRBJ1-5, with TRBD1 as a possible D gene (5 bases). CDR1 is KGHDR, CDR2 SFDVKD, per germline. The CDR3 loop spans 14 amino acids. Trimming took off 5 bases at V and 4 bases at J, with 11 bases between the two ends.

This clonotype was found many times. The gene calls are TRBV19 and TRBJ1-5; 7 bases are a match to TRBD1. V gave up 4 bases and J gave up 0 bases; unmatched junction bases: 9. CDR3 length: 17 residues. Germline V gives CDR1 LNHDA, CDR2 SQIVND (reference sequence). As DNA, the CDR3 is TGTGCCAGTAGTACCGACAGGGCCGTTTATAGCAATCAGCCCCAGCATTTT. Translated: CASSTDRAVYSNQPQHF.

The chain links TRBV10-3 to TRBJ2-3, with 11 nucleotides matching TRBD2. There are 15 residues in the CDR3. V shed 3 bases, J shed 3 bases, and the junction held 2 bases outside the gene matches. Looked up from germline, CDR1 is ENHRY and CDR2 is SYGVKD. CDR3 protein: CAISDSGRVTDTQYF. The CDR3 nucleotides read TGTGCCATCAGTGATAGCGGGAGGGTTACAGATACGCAGTATTTT.

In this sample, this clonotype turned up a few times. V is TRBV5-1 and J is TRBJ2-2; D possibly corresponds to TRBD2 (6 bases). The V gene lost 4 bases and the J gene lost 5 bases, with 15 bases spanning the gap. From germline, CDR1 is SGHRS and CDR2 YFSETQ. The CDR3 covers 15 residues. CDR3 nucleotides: TGCGCCAGCAGCCAAAGCTACGGGGGAACCGGGGAGCTGTTTTTT. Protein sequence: CASSQSYGGTGELFF.

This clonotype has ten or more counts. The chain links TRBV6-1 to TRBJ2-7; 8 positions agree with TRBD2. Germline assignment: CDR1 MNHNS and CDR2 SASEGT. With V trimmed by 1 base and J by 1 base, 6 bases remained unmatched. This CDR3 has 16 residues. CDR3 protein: CASSEGGGRPSYEQYF. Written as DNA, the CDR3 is TGTGCCAGCAGTGAAGGAGGCGGGAGGCCGTCCTACGAGCAGTACTTC.

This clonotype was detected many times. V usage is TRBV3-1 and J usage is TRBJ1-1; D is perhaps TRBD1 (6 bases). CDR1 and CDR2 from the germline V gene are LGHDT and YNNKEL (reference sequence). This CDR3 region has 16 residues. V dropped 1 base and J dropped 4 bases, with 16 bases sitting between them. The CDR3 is CASSQAYGGGGTEAFF. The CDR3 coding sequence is TGTGCCAGCAGCCAAGCTTATGGGGGCGGCGGCACTGAAGCTTTCTTT.

The DNA of the CDR3 is TGTGCCAGCAGCCCAATAGTGGATACGCAGTATTTT. It encodes CASSPIVDTQYF. The chain employs TRBV7-2 and TRBJ2-3, with D hard to call. The V gene's germline CDR1 is SGHTA and CDR2 FQGNSA. Trimming took off 5 bases at V and 6 bases at J, with 9 bases between the two ends. The length of the CDR3 is 12 residues.

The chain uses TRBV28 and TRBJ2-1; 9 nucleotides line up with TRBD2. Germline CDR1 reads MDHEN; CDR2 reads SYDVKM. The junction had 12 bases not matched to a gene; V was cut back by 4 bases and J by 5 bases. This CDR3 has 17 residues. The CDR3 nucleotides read TGTGCCAGCAGTTCCCTCGCGGCTAGCGGGACAAACAATGAGCAGTTCTTC. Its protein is CASSSLAASGTNNEQFF.

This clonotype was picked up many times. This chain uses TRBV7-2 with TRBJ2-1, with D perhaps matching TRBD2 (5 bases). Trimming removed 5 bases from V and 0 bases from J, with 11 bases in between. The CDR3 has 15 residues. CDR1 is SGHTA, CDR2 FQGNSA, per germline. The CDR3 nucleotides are TGTGCCAGCAGCCCGGGGATGGGCTCCTACAATGAGCAGTTCTTC. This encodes CASSPGMGSYNEQFF.

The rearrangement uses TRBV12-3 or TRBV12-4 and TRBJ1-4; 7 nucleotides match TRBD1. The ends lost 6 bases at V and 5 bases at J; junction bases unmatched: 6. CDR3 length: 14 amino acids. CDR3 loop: CASRRTGANEKLFF. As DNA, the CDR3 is TGTGCCAGCAGACGGACAGGTGCAAATGAAAAACTGTTTTTT.

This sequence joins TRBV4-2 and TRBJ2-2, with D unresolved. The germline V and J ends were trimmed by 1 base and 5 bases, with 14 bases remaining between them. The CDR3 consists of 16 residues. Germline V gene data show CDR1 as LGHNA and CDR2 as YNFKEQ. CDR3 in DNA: TGTGCCAGCAGCCAAGGTCTCGGCGCATCGACCGGGGAGCTGTTTTTT. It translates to CASSQGLGASTGELFF.

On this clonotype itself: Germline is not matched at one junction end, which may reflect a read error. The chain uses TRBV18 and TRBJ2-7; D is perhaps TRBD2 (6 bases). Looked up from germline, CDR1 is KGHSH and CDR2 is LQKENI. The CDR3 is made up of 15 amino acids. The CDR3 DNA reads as TGTGCCAGCTCAGTAACCGGGACTGCATCCTACGAGCAGTGCTTC. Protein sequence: CASSVTGTASYEQCF.

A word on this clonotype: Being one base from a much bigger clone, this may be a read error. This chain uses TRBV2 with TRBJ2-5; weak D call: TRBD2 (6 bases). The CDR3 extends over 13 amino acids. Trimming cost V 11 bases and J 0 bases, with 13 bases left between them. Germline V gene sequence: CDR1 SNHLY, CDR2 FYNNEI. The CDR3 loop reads CAGIGGNQETQYF. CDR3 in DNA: TGTGCCGGCATTGGCGGGAACCAAGAGACCCAGTACTTC.

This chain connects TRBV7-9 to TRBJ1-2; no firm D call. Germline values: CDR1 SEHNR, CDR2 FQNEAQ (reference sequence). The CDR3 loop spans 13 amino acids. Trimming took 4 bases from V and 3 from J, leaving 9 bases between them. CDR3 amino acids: CASSSDGYYGYTF. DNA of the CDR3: TGTGCCAGCAGCTCAGACGGATACTATGGCTACACCTTC.

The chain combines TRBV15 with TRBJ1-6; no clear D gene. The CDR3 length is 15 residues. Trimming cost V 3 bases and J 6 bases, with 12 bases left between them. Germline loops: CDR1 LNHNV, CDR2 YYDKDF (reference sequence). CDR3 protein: CATSSPPGLNSPLHF. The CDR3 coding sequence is TGTGCCACCAGCAGCCCCCCCGGGCTTAATTCACCCCTCCACTTT.

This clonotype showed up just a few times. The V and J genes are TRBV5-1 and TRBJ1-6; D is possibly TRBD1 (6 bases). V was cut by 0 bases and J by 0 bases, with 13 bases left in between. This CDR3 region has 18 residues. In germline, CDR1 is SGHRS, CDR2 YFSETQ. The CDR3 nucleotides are TGCGCCAGCAGCTTGGCCGGACAGTGGGGCTCCTATAATTCACCCCTCCACTTT. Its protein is CASSLAGQWGSYNSPLHF.

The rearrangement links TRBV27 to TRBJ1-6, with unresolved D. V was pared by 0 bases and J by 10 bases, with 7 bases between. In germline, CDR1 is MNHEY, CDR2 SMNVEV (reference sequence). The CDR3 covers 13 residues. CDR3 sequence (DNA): TGTGCCAGCAGTTTATCAGGGTACTCACCCCTCCACTTT. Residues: CASSLSGYSPLHF.

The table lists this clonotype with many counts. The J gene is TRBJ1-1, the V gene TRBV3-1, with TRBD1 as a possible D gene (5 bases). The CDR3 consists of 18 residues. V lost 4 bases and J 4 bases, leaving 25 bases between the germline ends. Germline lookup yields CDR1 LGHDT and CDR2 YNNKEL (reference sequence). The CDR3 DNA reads TGTGCCAGCAGCCGCAGCTCGGGGGGGATCCTGGGGGGCACTGAAGCTTTCTTT. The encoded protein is CASSRSSGGILGGTEAFF.

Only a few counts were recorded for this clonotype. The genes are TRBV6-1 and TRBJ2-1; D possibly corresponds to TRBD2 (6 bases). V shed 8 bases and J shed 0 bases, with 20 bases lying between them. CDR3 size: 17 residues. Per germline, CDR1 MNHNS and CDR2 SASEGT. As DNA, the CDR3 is TGTGCCAGCGAGGGCCGGAGGGCCTACAGCTCCTACAATGAGCAGTTCTTC. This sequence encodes CASEGRRAYSSYNEQFF.